These T cell receptor beta chains were read from a single sample in a study of blood T cell repertoires in COVID-19. Profiling relied on immunoSEQ multiplex PCR, and the TCRdb table lists in-frame clones only, not all of them. The sample has roughly 260,000 clones; 82% are singletons. Sequencing was performed on peripheral blood. The receptors come from a woman aged 80 or over with active or convalescent COVID-19. Both conserved end residues are part of each CDR3. D genes are given only for firm matches. A clone size is listed for some rows: how often the clone was seen (once, few, many), or a class if it is expanded.

v_gene	abundance	d_gene	j_gene	CDR3aa	CDR3nt
TRBV5-1	.	.	TRBJ1-3	CASSDTSSGNTIYF	TGCGCCAGCAGCGACACCAGCTCTGGAAACACCATATATTTT
TRBV5-1	.	.	TRBJ1-1	CASSSYTEAFF	TGCGCCAGCAGCTCCTACACTGAAGCTTTCTTT
TRBV7-6	.	TRBD2	TRBJ2-7	CASSLAQREGWYEQYF	TGTGCCAGCAGCTTAGCGCAGCGGGAGGGTTGGTACGAGCAGTACTTC
TRBV4-1	once	TRBD1	TRBJ1-2	CASSQATQGALIQIYGYTF	TGCGCCAGCAGCCAAGCGACTCAGGGGGCGCTCATCCAAATCTATGGCTACACCTTC
TRBV7-8	few	.	TRBJ2-1	CASSLDPPLLGALYNEQFF	TGTGCCAGCAGCTTAGATCCCCCCCTCCTGGGGGCTCTCTACAATGAGCAGTTCTTC
TRBV2	.	.	TRBJ2-7	CASGTPSGEQYF	TGTGCCAGCGGTACTCCTTCGGGCGAGCAGTACTTC
TRBV2	.	TRBD1	TRBJ1-5	CASRPGQGVAQPQHF	TGTGCCAGCAGGCCCGGACAGGGGGTGGCTCAGCCCCAGCATTTT
TRBV10-3	.	TRBD2	TRBJ2-1	CAIRSLAGDRNEQFF	TGTGCCATCAGATCACTAGCGGGAGATCGGAATGAGCAGTTCTTC
TRBV3-1/TRBV3-2	.	.	TRBJ2-5	CASSQKDSSTQYF	TGTGCCAGCAGCCAAAAAGACTCGTCGACCCAGTACTTC
TRBV11-2	.	TRBD2	TRBJ2-3	CASSSPPGLAADTQYF	TGTGCCAGCAGCTCCCCCCCGGGACTAGCCGCAGATACGCAGTATTTT
TRBV30	once	.	TRBJ1-5	CAWNSGGNQPQHF	TGTGCCTGGAACTCAGGAGGGAATCAGCCCCAGCATTTT
TRBV5-6	.	TRBD2	TRBJ2-1	CASSLVTSGNNEQFF	TGTGCCAGCAGCTTGGTGACTAGCGGGAACAATGAGCAGTTCTTC
TRBV4-1	.	TRBD1	TRBJ1-5	CASSQEPRTGASNQPQHF	TGCGCCAGCAGCCAAGAGCCAAGGACAGGGGCAAGCAATCAGCCCCAGCATTTT
TRBV3-1/TRBV3-2	.	.	TRBJ2-7	CASSQGLAVSYEQYF	TGTGCCAGCAGCCAAGGGTTAGCAGTCTCCTACGAGCAGTACTTC
TRBV28	.	TRBD1	TRBJ1-2	CASRAPGQGGYGYTF	TGTGCCAGCAGGGCACCGGGACAGGGAGGCTATGGCTACACCTTC
TRBV7-2	.	TRBD1	TRBJ1-2	CASSPHTTGVGYTF	TGTGCCAGCAGCCCCCATACTACAGGGGTCGGCTACACCTTC
TRBV27	.	.	TRBJ1-5	CASSPRQTNQPQHF	TGTGCCAGCAGTCCCCGGCAGACAAATCAGCCCCAGCATTTT
TRBV5-6	.	TRBD1	TRBJ1-2	CASSSRPGGRDYGYTF	TGTGCCAGCAGCTCCCGTCCAGGGGGCCGGGACTATGGCTACACCTTC
TRBV5-1	.	.	TRBJ1-1	CASSFDGKYTEAFF	TGCGCCAGCAGCTTCGACGGGAAATACACTGAAGCTTTCTTT
TRBV2	.	TRBD1	TRBJ2-7	CASTGQGYEQYF	TGTGCCAGCACCGGACAGGGCTACGAGCAGTACTTC
TRBV7-6	.	TRBD1	TRBJ1-4	CASSGGTGTTNEKLFF	TGTGCCAGCAGCGGGGGGACAGGAACAACTAATGAAAAACTGTTTTTT
TRBV7-9	.	.	TRBJ2-1	CASSVLGAEQFF	TGTGCCAGCAGCGTCCTAGGAGCTGAGCAGTTCTTC
TRBV4-2	.	.	TRBJ1-2	CASSRDLGYTF	TGTGCCAGCAGCCGGGACTTAGGCTACACCTTC
TRBV7-2	.	.	TRBJ1-5	CASSLGGYSNQPQHF	TGTGCCAGCAGCTTAGGCGGTTATAGCAATCAGCCCCAGCATTTT
TRBV20-1	.	TRBD2	TRBJ2-1	CSAKRGNEQFF	TGCAGTGCCAAGCGGGGCAATGAGCAGTTCTTC
TRBV10-1	.	.	TRBJ2-2	CASSPNRGSGELFF	TGCGCCAGCAGTCCAAACCGGGGGTCCGGGGAGCTGTTTTTT
TRBV19	.	.	TRBJ1-1	CASSISGVPEAFF	TGTGCCAGTAGTATATCCGGGGTCCCTGAAGCTTTCTTT
TRBV6-5	.	TRBD1	TRBJ1-5	CASRIGGWGNQPQHF	TGTGCCAGCAGGATAGGGGGCTGGGGCAATCAGCCCCAGCATTTT
TRBV5-1	.	.	TRBJ1-2	CASSLVPDYGYTF	TGCGCCAGCAGCTTGGTCCCGGACTATGGCTACACCTTC
TRBV2	.	.	TRBJ2-5	CASGVGGRQETQYF	TGTGCCAGCGGGGTCGGGGGACGACAAGAGACCCAGTACTTC
TRBV28	once	TRBD1	TRBJ1-6	CASSLPGTVDSPLHF	TGTGCCAGCAGCCTCCCCGGGACAGTTGATTCACCCCTCCACTTT
TRBV5-1	.	TRBD2	TRBJ2-3	CASSLGTSRGKDTQYF	TGCGCCAGCAGCTTGGGGACTAGCAGGGGCAAGGATACGCAGTATTTT
TRBV28	few	.	TRBJ2-1	CASIRRGGYNEQFF	TGTGCCAGCATTCGGAGGGGGGGATACAATGAGCAGTTCTTC
TRBV6-5	few	TRBD2	TRBJ2-1	CASSKTSGRGGEQFF	TGTGCCAGCAGTAAGACTAGCGGGAGGGGCGGTGAGCAGTTCTTC
TRBV12-3/TRBV12-4	.	.	TRBJ2-1	CASSFKADNEQFF	TGTGCCAGCAGTTTTAAAGCGGACAATGAGCAGTTCTTC
TRBV27	once	.	TRBJ2-7	CASSDFYEQYF	TGTGCCAGCAGCGACTTCTACGAGCAGTACTTC
TRBV5-1	few	.	TRBJ1-6	CASTTGTPNSYNSPLHF	TGCGCCAGCACTACCGGGACACCGAACTCCTATAATTCACCCCTCCACTTT
TRBV24-1	.	TRBD1	TRBJ1-5	CATSDNRGGYQPQHF	TGTGCCACCAGTGACAACAGGGGAGGCTATCAGCCCCAGCATTTT
TRBV5-5	.	.	TRBJ1-1	CASSFRQVNTEAFF	TGTGCCAGCAGTTTTCGACAGGTGAACACTGAAGCTTTCTTT
TRBV27	.	TRBD2	TRBJ2-2	CASSLRIRLAGQNTGELFF	TGTGCCAGCAGTTTACGAATCCGACTAGCGGGCCAGAACACCGGGGAGCTGTTTTTT
TRBV5-4	.	.	TRBJ2-7	CASSLESEGRYEQYF	TGTGCCAGCAGCTTAGAGTCAGAGGGTCGGTACGAGCAGTACTTC
TRBV19	.	TRBD1	TRBJ2-7	CASSSPGQLYEQYF	TGTGCCAGTAGTTCGCCGGGACAGCTCTACGAGCAGTACTTC
TRBV28	.	.	TRBJ2-7	CASRLGTEGWKQYF	TGTGCCAGCCGTCTCGGGACGGAGGGCTGGAAGCAGTACTTC
TRBV5-1	.	.	TRBJ1-1	CASASGEYTEAFF	TGCGCCAGTGCTTCAGGGGAATACACTGAAGCTTTCTTT
TRBV28	.	.	TRBJ1-2	CASSPVPGVGYGYTF	TGTGCCAGCAGTCCTGTACCGGGGGTGGGCTATGGCTACACCTTC
TRBV19	.	TRBD1	TRBJ2-1	CASSIIAGQGGSNSPLYEQFF	TGTGCCAGTAGTATAATTGCTGGACAGGGGGGCTCTAATAGCCCTTTATATGAGCAGTTCTTC
TRBV6-5	.	.	TRBJ1-2	CASVTGPLANYGYTF	TGTGCCAGCGTGACAGGCCCTTTAGCTAACTATGGCTACACCTTC
TRBV14	.	TRBD2	TRBJ2-1	CASSLGGRFYEQFF	TGTGCCAGCAGCCTCGGGGGGAGGTTCTATGAGCAGTTCTTC
TRBV5-1	once	TRBD2	TRBJ2-5	CASSLRTSGPQETQYF	TGCGCCAGCAGCCTCCGGACTAGCGGACCTCAAGAGACCCAGTACTTC
TRBV19	.	TRBD2	TRBJ2-1	CASSGLAGGLGYNEQFF	TGTGCCAGTAGTGGGCTAGCGGGAGGGTTGGGCTACAATGAGCAGTTCTTC
TRBV28	.	TRBD1	TRBJ2-6	CASSRRTGGLSGANVLTF	TGTGCCAGCAGTCGCCGGACAGGGGGCCTGTCTGGGGCCAACGTCCTGACTTTC
TRBV7-2	.	.	TRBJ2-2	CASSDRIVTGELFF	TGTGCCAGCAGCGACAGGATTGTTACCGGGGAGCTGTTTTTT
TRBV9	once	TRBD2	TRBJ2-7	CASSVGSGSEQYF	TGTGCCAGCAGCGTAGGTAGCGGGAGCGAGCAGTACTTC
TRBV29-1	once	.	TRBJ1-6	CSARTADNSPLHF	TGCAGCGCACGAACAGCCGATAATTCACCCCTCCACTTT